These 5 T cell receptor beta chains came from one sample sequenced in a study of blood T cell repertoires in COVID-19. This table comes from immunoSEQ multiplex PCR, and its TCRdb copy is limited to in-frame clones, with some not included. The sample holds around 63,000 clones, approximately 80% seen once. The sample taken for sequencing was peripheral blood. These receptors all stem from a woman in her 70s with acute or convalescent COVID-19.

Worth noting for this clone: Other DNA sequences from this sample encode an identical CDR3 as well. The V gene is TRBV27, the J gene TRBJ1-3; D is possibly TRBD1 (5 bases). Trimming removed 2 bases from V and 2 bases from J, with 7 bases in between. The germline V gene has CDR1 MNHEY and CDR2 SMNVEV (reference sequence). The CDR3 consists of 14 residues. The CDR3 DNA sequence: TGTGCCAGCAGTTTAGGCAGGGCTGGAAACACCATATATTTT. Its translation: CASSLGRAGNTIYF.

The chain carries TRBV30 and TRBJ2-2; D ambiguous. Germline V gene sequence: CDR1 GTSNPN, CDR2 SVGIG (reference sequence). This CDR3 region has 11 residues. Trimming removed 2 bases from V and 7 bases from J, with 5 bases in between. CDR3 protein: CAWSSGGELFF. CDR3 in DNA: TGTGCCTGGAGTTCCGGCGGGGAGCTGTTTTTT.

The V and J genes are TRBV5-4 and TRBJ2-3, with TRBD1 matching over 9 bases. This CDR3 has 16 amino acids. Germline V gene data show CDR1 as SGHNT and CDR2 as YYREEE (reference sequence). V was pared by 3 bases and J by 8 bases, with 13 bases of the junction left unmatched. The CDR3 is CASSSKSRDRVGTQYF. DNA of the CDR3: TGTGCCAGCAGCTCCAAGTCCCGGGACAGGGTGGGTACGCAGTATTTT.

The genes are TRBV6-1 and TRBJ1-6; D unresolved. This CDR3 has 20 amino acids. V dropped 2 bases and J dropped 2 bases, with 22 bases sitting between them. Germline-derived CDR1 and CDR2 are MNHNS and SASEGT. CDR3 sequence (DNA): TGTGCCAGCAGTGAATCGGTATCCGGGAAGGGAGTGCCCTATAATTCACCCCTCCACTTT. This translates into CASSESVSGKGVPYNSPLHF.

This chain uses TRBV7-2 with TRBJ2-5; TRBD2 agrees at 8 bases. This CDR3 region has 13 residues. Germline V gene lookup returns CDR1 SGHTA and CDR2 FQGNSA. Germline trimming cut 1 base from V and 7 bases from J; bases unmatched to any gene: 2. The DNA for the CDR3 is TGTGCCAGCAGCTTAGGGCTAGCGGGGACCCAGTACTTC. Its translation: CASSLGLAGTQYF.